These 10 T cell receptor beta chains were sequenced from one sample in a study of identical twins. In TCRdb, the 5' RACE reads were re-called with MiXCR into one record per CDR3 protein. The data show a few hundred thousand distinct CDR3 sequences, with roughly an eighth seen just once and just over 7% held by the top ten. Another study also made use of these data, one on yellow fever vaccine responses in identical twins.

The sample consisted of CD8+ T cells sorted from blood. Receptor source: a young woman in good health.

The rearrangement uses TRBV4-1 and TRBJ1-2; possible D gene TRBD1, 5 bases. Germline V gives CDR1 MGHRA, CDR2 YSYEKL. V lost 0 bases and J lost 5, with 13 bases in between. This CDR3 spans 15 amino acids. The CDR3 DNA reads TGCGCCAGCAGCCAAGATTCGGGGCCCCAGTATGGCTACACCTTC. As protein: CASSQDSGPQYGYTF.

The rearrangement links TRBV7-9 to TRBJ2-3; the match to TRBD2 covers 10 bases. The germline V gene encodes CDR1 SEHNR and CDR2 FQNEAQ (reference sequence). V shed 3 bases, J shed 1 base, and the junction held 1 base outside the gene matches. The CDR3 runs to 15 residues. CDR3 residues: CASSFGTSGTDTQYF. The CDR3 DNA sequence: TGTGCCAGCAGCTTCGGGACTAGCGGCACAGATACGCAGTATTTT. Using reference TRBV7-9 and TRBJ2-3 for the parts outside the CDR3, the full variable domain is DTGVSQNPRHKITKRGQNVTFRCDPISEHNRLYWYRQTLGQGPEFLTYFQNEAQLEKSRLLSDRFSAERPKGSFSTLEIQRTEQGDSAMYLCASSFGTSGTDTQYFGPGTRLTVL.

J is TRBJ2-5 and V is TRBV7-6; 8 bases match TRBD2. The CDR3 runs to 14 residues. Germline CDR1 is SGHVS and CDR2 is FNYEAQ. J was trimmed by 3 bases and V by 7 bases; bases with no gene match: 7. As DNA, the CDR3 is TGTGCCAGCATTAAAACGGGACTAGAAGAGACCCAGTACTTC. Amino acids: CASIKTGLEETQYF.

This clonotype turned up a few times. The chain is built from TRBV12-1 and TRBJ2-7; the table's D call of TRBD2 was not tested on the DNA. TRBV12-1 is an annotated pseudogene. CDR3 length: 16 amino acids. This CDR3 is CASSPPGSGGPYEQYF. The CDR3, as DNA: TGTGCCAGCAGCCCCCCAGGTAGCGGTGGTCCCTACGAGCAGTACTTC.

This clonotype has just a few counts. This chain joins TRBV7-9 and TRBJ1-2; D is possibly TRBD1 (5 bases). Between the trimmed V and J ends, which lost 1 base and 4 bases, there was a span of 13 bases. Germline lookup yields CDR1 SEHNR and CDR2 FQNEAQ (reference sequence). The CDR3 spans 15 residues. CDR3 sequence (DNA): TGTGCCAGCAGCTTAGTTGCGGGACGAGGCTATGGCTACACCTTC. Its protein product is CASSLVAGRGYGYTF.

Ten or more counts support this clonotype. CDR3 in DNA: TGCGCCAGCTCCCCGGGATATTTACGGGAGACCCAGTACTTC. Translating gives CASSPGYLRETQYF. V usage is TRBV5-1 and J usage is TRBJ2-5; perhaps TRBD2 as D (5 bases). The V end was cut by 7 bases, the J end by 5 bases, with 18 bases between. CDR3 length: 14 amino acids. Germline V lookup: CDR1 SGHRS, CDR2 YFSETQ.

V gene TRBV29-1 combines with J gene TRBJ1-2; D is ambiguous. CDR1 is SQVTM, CDR2 ANQGSEA, per germline. The CDR3 extends over 9 amino acids. V dropped 4 bases and J dropped 8 bases, with 5 bases sitting between them. The CDR3 DNA is TGCAGCGTTGCTGACGGCTACACCTTC. Its translation is CSVADGYTF.

This rearrangement joins TRBV28 to TRBJ2-1; TRBD2 aligns across 11 bases. This CDR3 spans 16 amino acids. Germline-derived CDR1 and CDR2 are MDHEN and SYDVKM. V shed 1 base and J 7 bases; nucleotides not matched to a gene: 6. The CDR3 sequence is CASSLYGSGRVNEQFF. In DNA form, the CDR3 reads TGTGCCAGCAGTTTATATGGTAGCGGGAGGGTAAATGAGCAGTTCTTC.

V and J are TRBV20-1 and TRBJ2-7; D is perhaps TRBD2 (5 bases). CDR1 and CDR2 (germline): DFQATT, SNEGSKA (reference sequence). The CDR3 has 16 amino acids. Trimming took off 3 bases at V and 3 bases at J, with 21 bases between the two ends. The CDR3 is CSARSSAASGLYEQYF. The CDR3 DNA is TGCAGTGCTAGGTCCTCAGCAGCGAGCGGCCTCTACGAGCAGTACTTC.

This clonotype was counted at least ten times. The chain carries TRBV4-2 and TRBJ2-3; a possible D gene is TRBD2 (6 bases). The CDR3 length is 15 residues. CDR1 and CDR2 (germline): LGHNA, YNFKEQ. V gave up 1 base and J gave up 4 bases, with 12 bases separating them. Written as DNA, the CDR3 is TGTGCCAGCAGCCAAGGCGGGGTGGGGGCAGATACGCAGTATTTT. Translation gives CASSQGGVGADTQYF.